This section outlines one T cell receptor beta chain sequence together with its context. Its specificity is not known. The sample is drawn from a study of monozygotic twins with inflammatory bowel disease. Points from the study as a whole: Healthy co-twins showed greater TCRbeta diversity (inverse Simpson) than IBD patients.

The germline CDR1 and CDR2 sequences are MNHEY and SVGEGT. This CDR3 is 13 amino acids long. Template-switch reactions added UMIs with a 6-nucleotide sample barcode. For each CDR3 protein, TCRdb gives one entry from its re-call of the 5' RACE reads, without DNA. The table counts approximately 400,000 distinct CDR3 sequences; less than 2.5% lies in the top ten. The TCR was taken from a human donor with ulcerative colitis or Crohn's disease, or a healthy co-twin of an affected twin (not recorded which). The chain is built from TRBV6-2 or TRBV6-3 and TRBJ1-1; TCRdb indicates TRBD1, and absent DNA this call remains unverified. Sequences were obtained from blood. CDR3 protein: CASTWGFETEAFF.